This T cell receptor (beta chain) comes out of a study of vaccination and CD4 T cells after COVID-19. CD4+ T cells that had been cultured provided DNA sequenced with the Oncomine TCR Beta short-read assay. TCRdb itself ran the PCR reads through MiXCR, one entry per CDR3 protein. The table records some 7,100 distinct CDR3 sequences, 73% of them present only once. Comments on this clonotype: Its specificity is unknown.

Treatment described: roughly 10-day PBMC culture with coronavirus spike peptide pools or control peptides (ViraFEST assay). V lost 3 bases and J lost 0, with 2 bases in between. CDR3 length: 12 amino acids. Germline CDR1 is SEHNR and CDR2 is FQNEAQ (reference sequence). This sequence joins TRBV7-9 and TRBJ1-1; D not resolved. The sample consisted of CD4+ T cells from blood, cultured in vitro. The clonotype comes from a human donor who had recovered from COVID-19. CDR3 region: CASSFVNTEAFF. The CDR3 DNA follows: TGTGCCAGCAGCTTTGTGAACACTGAAGCTTTCTTT.